This T cell receptor (beta chain) is from a study of vaccination and CD4 T cells after COVID-19. Turning to the study itself: Post-diagnosis, post-COVID samples were collected after a median about 100 days, ranging 35 to 161. Median time from second vaccine dose to sampling was 72 days (14 to 241). General study points: Median SARS-CoV-2-reactive clonotype numbers went up from around 20 to 38, but not significantly.

Treatment noted: roughly ten-day PBMC culture with coronavirus spike peptide pools or control peptides (ViraFEST assay). Sequencing of the DNA from cultured CD4+ T cells was carried out with the Oncomine TCR Beta short-read assay. TCRdb independently ran MiXCR on the PCR reads; one entry per CDR3 protein. This sample has fewer than 11,000 distinct CDR3 sequences, with less than 65% found just once. Per germline, CDR1 DFQATT and CDR2 SNEGSKA (reference sequence). This CDR3 is built from 16 residues. V trimming: 2 bases; J trimming: 0 bases; junction bases outside the gene matches: 4. A few counts support this clonotype. The antigen is undetermined.

The source material was CD4+ T cells from blood, cultured in vitro. The receptor was isolated from a human donor who had recovered from COVID-19. This sequence joins TRBV20-1 and TRBJ2-4; 10 bases line up with TRBD1. CDR3 nucleotide sequence: TGCAGTGCTAGAACCGGACAGGGGGTAGCCAAAAACATTCAGTACTTC. Its translation is CSARTGQGVAKNIQYF.